The source of this T cell receptor beta chain is a study of T cells after yellow fever vaccination. Study context: Researchers used SMART-Seq v4 Ultra Low Input to prepare fractions that had low cell numbers.

In making TCR cDNA, 5'RACE template switching added a universal primer site and UMIs to it. TCRdb re-analysed the 5' RACE reads in MiXCR, keeping a single row per CDR3 protein. The table shows approximately 600,000 distinct CDR3 sequences, with more than 9% occurring only once. Study results and caveats: Clonotypes shared by both compartments, CD4 and CD8, made up a small share. Most clones from primary vaccination resurfaced after the booster (nearly 97% CD4, less than 90% CD8).

Points on this clonotype: What it binds is unknown.

Trimming shortened V by 6 bases and J by 7 bases, and 18 bases separated the two germline ends. The CDR3 is 14 residues long. This specimen consisted of PBMCs, obtained on the day of the yellow fever booster vaccination. The TCR was taken from a man aged 25-40 years who received the YFV17D yellow fever vaccine. The chain couples TRBV12-3 or TRBV12-4 to TRBJ1-1; D might be TRBD1 (5 bases). CDR3 region: CASRRTGGEGEAFF. CDR3 coding DNA: TGTGCCAGCAGACGTACTGGGGGGGAGGGTGAAGCTTTCTTT.